This TCR beta chain is drawn from a study of identical twins. Only a few counts were recorded for this clonotype. TCRdb independently ran MiXCR on the 5' RACE reads; one entry per CDR3 protein. This table has hundreds of thousands of distinct CDR3 sequences, 5.5% to 7.5% appearing once. Germline CDR1 and CDR2: SGHKS and YYEKEE (reference sequence). The CDR3 runs 18 residues. Deletions cut 4 bases from V and 9 bases from J, with 32 bases between. This receptor was identified in a man younger than 35 in good health. The chain couples TRBV5-5 to TRBJ2-7, with D maybe TRBD2 (6 bases). Material for sequencing was naive T cells sorted from blood. CDR3 loop: CASSVSGPPSGVGMGQYF. The CDR3 DNA is TGTGCCAGCAGCGTCTCAGGCCCCCCCTCGGGAGTTGGCATGGGGCAGTACTTC.